The clone carrying this T cell receptor beta chain appeared a few times. As yet, its antigen is unknown. These data belong to a study of T-cell reconstitution after alpha-beta-depleted transplantation in children. Study-wide findings and caveats: Surviving recipient T cells and intrathymic progenitors accounted for some patients' high TCRbeta diversity at day 60. From newly produced T cells came most of the T-cell counts and diversity one year after transplant. The study reportedly traced alpha-beta T cells about two months after transplant to several hundred expanded graft clones.

Unique molecular identifiers were used to barcode this TCRbeta library. Each CDR3 protein is one row after TCRdb ran MiXCR on the PCR reads. The sample includes under 450,000 distinct CDR3 sequences, roughly 17% of them seen just once. V lost 4 bases and J lost 3; bases outside the gene matches: 1. The CDR3 contains 12 residues. Germline V gene sequence: CDR1 SQVTM, CDR2 ANQGSEA. This sample comprised PBMCs, mostly from graft donor cells, obtained 360 days after TCRalphabeta/CD19-depleted stem cell transplant. This TCR came from a boy younger than two who had a stem cell transplant for Wiskott-Aldrich syndrome, so the T cells may come from the graft donor. The V gene is TRBV29-1, the J gene TRBJ2-5, with 8 bases lining up with TRBD1. In DNA form, the CDR3 reads TGCAGCGTTGGGGACAGGAAAGAGACCCAGTACTTC. It is translated as CSVGDRKETQYF.